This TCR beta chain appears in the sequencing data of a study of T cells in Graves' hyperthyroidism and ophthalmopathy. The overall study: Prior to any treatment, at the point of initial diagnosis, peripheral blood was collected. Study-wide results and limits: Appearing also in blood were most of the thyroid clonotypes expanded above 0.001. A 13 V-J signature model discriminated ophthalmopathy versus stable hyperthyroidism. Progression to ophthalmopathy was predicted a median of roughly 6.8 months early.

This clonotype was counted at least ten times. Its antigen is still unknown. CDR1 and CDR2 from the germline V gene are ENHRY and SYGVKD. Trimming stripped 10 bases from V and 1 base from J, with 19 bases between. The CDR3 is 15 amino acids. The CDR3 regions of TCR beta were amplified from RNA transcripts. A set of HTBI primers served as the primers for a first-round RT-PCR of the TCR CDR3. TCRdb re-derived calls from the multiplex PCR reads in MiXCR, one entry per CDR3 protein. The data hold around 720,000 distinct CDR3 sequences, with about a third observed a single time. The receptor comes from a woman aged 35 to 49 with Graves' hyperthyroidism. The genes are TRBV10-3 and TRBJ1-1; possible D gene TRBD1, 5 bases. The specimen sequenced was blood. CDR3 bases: TGTGCCAGCAGGGTCGTGCGAGGGAGGAACACTGAAGCTTTCTTT. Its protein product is CASRVVRGRNTEAFF.